This T cell receptor (beta chain) was documented in a study of beta chain features in type 1 diabetes. Study-level information: Researchers looked at approximately 110,000,000 sorted cells across all samples. General study points: Compared to healthy donors, patients appeared to have naive, central memory and Treg TCRB repertoires that were more alike. Junctions at VDJ sites from type 1 diabetes patients had fewer insertions and more deletions. Among patients with Type 1 diabetes, TCRB CDR3s were moderately but significantly shorter in every one of the four CD4+ subsets.

The CDR3 sequence is 15 residues long. Germline CDR1 reads SGHAT; CDR2 reads FQNNGV. V lost 2 bases and J 3 bases, leaving 13 bases between the germline ends. A remark on this clone: Its antigen is not known.

Isolated RNA was reverse transcribed in full, so expressed TCRB transcripts were sequenced. Only in-frame clones appear in the TCRdb table, and some are missing; sequencing was by immunoSEQ multiplex PCR. Seen here are around 250,000 clones, 25% to 30% observed once, and the top ten hold under 4.5%. The sequence came from a man aged 30-40 years in good health. What was sequenced was central memory CD4+ T cells from blood. This chain joins TRBV11-2 and TRBJ2-5, with a tentative D call TRBD2 (5 bases). The CDR3 bases are TGTGCCAGCAGCTTATTTAGGCGGGCTGAAGAGACCCAGTACTTC. Amino acid sequence: CASSLFRRAEETQYF. Full variable domain (remainder filled in from reference TRBV11-2 and TRBJ2-5): EAGVAQSPRYKIIEKRQSVAFWCNPISGHATLYWYQQILGQGPKLLIQFQNNGVVDDSQLPKDRFSAERLKGVDSTLKIQPAKLEDSAVYLCASSLFRRAEETQYFGPGTRLLVL.